These 26 T cell receptor beta chains were all obtained from the same sample, sequenced in a study of T cell responses to AZD1222 COVID-19 vaccine. Clones were read by immunoSEQ multiplex PCR, and TCRdb kept only the in-frame ones, dropping some. Of 150,000 to 200,000 clones detected, around 94% appear once; the ten largest clones hold about 0.6%. The sequencing here drew on peripheral blood, taken on day 0 of AZD1222 vaccination. These receptors were taken from an adult in good health.

J is TRBJ1-1 and V is TRBV9; weak D call: TRBD1 (6 bases). The CDR3 totals 14 residues. CDR1 SGDLS and CDR2 YYNGEE come from the germline V gene. Trimming took 3 bases from V and 1 from J, leaving 10 bases between them. This CDR3 reads CASSAGHPNTEAFF. The CDR3 DNA reads as TGTGCCAGCAGCGCGGGACACCCGAACACTGAAGCTTTCTTT.

The rearrangement uses TRBV19 and TRBJ1-5; a possible D gene is TRBD1 (6 bases). Germline-derived CDR1 and CDR2 are LNHDA and SQIVND (reference sequence). Trimming took 8 bases from V and 1 from J, leaving 15 bases between them. This CDR3 is 15 amino acids long. The CDR3 DNA reads as TGTGCCAGTTCTACAACAGGGACGAGCAATCAGCCCCAGCATTTT. Its protein is CASSTTGTSNQPQHF. The entire variable domain, with the rest obtained from reference TRBV19 and TRBJ1-5, is as follows: DGGITQSPKYLFRKEGQNVTLSCEQNLNHDAMYWYRQDPGQGLRLIYYSQIVNDFQKGDIAEGYSVSREKKESFPLTVTSAQKNPTAFYLCASSTTGTSNQPQHFGDGTRLSIL.

Regarding this clone: This sample also contains other DNA sequences that code for the same CDR3. The J gene is TRBJ1-1, the V gene TRBV7-3; TRBD1 matches at 8 bases. CDR3 size: 12 residues. The ends lost 4 bases at V and 8 bases at J; junction bases unmatched: 3. Germline V gene sequence: CDR1 SGHTA, CDR2 FQGTGA. The CDR3 nucleotides read TGTGCCAGCAGCTCTGGGACAGGAGAAGCTTTCTTT. Amino acids: CASSSGTGEAFF.

The V call is TRBV3-1 (or the pseudogene TRBV3-2), the J call TRBJ2-2; TRBD2 matches at 7 bases. The ends lost 4 bases at V and 5 bases at J; junction bases unmatched: 7. The germline gives CDR1 LGHDT, CDR2 YNNKEL (reference sequence). The CDR3 consists of 15 residues. The CDR3 sequence: CASSPGTTETGELFF. CDR3 in DNA: TGTGCCAGCAGCCCCGGGACTACTGAGACCGGGGAGCTGTTTTTT.

V gene TRBV9 combines with J gene TRBJ2-1; tentatively, D is TRBD1 or TRBD2 (5 bases each). Trimming took 0 bases from V and 4 from J, leaving 11 bases between them. This CDR3 region has 15 residues. Germline V CDR1 and CDR2: SGDLS, YYNGEE. The chain's CDR3 is CASSVEGEQYNEQFF. The CDR3 DNA is TGTGCCAGCAGCGTAGAAGGGGAGCAATACAATGAGCAGTTCTTC.

J is TRBJ2-7 and V is TRBV19; possibly TRBD2 for D (6 bases). Looked up from germline, CDR1 is LNHDA and CDR2 is SQIVND (reference sequence). CDR3 length: 13 residues. Trimming pared 6 bases from V and 7 bases from J, leaving 16 bases between. The chain's CDR3 is CASSLAGFGEQYF. The CDR3 DNA reads as TGTGCCAGTAGCCTCGCGGGGTTCGGTGAGCAGTACTTC. Drawing the rest from reference TRBV19 and TRBJ2-7, the complete variable domain is DGGITQSPKYLFRKEGQNVTLSCEQNLNHDAMYWYRQDPGQGLRLIYYSQIVNDFQKGDIAEGYSVSREKKESFPLTVTSAQKNPTAFYLCASSLAGFGEQYFGPGTRLTVT.

CDR3 nucleotide sequence: TGTGCCAGCAGCGTAGGCCTAGCGGGACAGGGGCAGTATTTT. Protein product: CASSVGLAGQGQYF. The chain has TRBV9 and TRBJ2-3; either TRBD1 or TRBD2 may fit D (9 bases each). V lost 0 bases and J lost 11, with 16 bases in between. CDR1 is SGDLS and CDR2 is YYNGEE in the germline V gene. CDR3 length: 14 residues.

The chain recombines TRBV11-3 with TRBJ2-1; D is perhaps TRBD2 (6 bases). The germline V and J ends were trimmed by 1 base and 9 bases, with 22 bases remaining between them. This CDR3 comprises 17 residues. Germline V gene sequence: CDR1 SGHNT, CDR2 YENEEA. CDR3 DNA: TGTGCCAGCAGCTTAGCTGGTTCGGGTTACTGGGAGGCTGAGCAGTTCTTC. The encoded protein is CASSLAGSGYWEAEQFF.

The chain employs TRBV5-1 and TRBJ2-7; TRBD1 matches at 7 bases. The CDR3 has 15 amino acids. The trim removed 0 bases at V and 3 bases at J, leaving 6 bases unmatched. Germline V gene lookup returns CDR1 SGHRS and CDR2 YFSETQ. The CDR3 DNA is TGCGCCAGCAGCTTGGGGGCCACAGGGGTCTACGAGCAGTACTTC. Its protein is CASSLGATGVYEQYF. Full variable domain (remainder filled in from reference TRBV5-1 and TRBJ2-7): KAGVTQTPRYLIKTRGQQVTLSCSPISGHRSVSWYQQTPGQGLQFLFEYFSETQRNKGNFPGRFSGRQFSNSRSEMNVSTLELGDSALYLCASSLGATGVYEQYFGPGTRLTVT.

In nucleotides, the CDR3 is TGTGCCAGCAGTTTATTCCGGGCCTCTTCTACCGGGGAGCTGTTTTTT. Translated, it gives CASSLFRASSTGELFF. This rearrangement joins TRBV28 to TRBJ2-2; D not resolved. The CDR3 spans 16 residues. Germline values: CDR1 MDHEN, CDR2 SYDVKM. Trimming removed 1 base at V and 5 bases at J, with 14 bases between.

J is TRBJ1-5 and V is TRBV6-5; no clear D gene. The CDR3 runs to 15 residues. Germline CDR1 and CDR2: MNHEY and SVGAGI. V lost 6 bases to trimming and J lost 0 bases, with 12 bases between them. The CDR3 loop reads CASSLRSDSNQPQHF. The DNA for the CDR3 is TGTGCCAGCAGCTTAAGAAGCGATAGCAATCAGCCCCAGCATTTT.

V usage is TRBV5-1 and J usage is TRBJ2-1; TRBD1 or TRBD2 may be the D gene (5 bases each). The CDR3 is 13 residues long. Germline CDR1 SGHRS, CDR2 YFSETQ. V was clipped by 4 bases and J by 5 bases, with 10 bases between them. CDR3 sequence (DNA): TGCGCCAGCAGCCCGGGGCTAAACAATGAGCAGTTCTTC. Translating gives CASSPGLNNEQFF.

This chain connects TRBV2 to TRBJ2-1; no definite D call. Per the germline V gene, CDR1 is SNHLY and CDR2 is FYNNEI. The CDR3 consists of 13 residues. V gave up 3 bases and J gave up 8 bases, with 11 bases separating them. The CDR3 region is CASSDPQVHEQFF. The DNA for the CDR3 is TGTGCCAGCAGTGACCCCCAGGTCCATGAGCAGTTCTTC.

This chain joins TRBV4-1 and TRBJ1-6; the D gene is possibly TRBD1 (5 bases). CDR1 and CDR2 from the germline V gene are MGHRA and YSYEKL. CDR3 length equals 16 residues. Trimming left V 4 bases short and J 7 bases short, with 17 bases between. DNA of the CDR3: TGCGCCAGCAGCCTGTCACCCGGGACTGCGAATTCACCCCTCCACTTT. Protein: CASSLSPGTANSPLHF.

Written as DNA, the CDR3 is TGTGCCAGCAGTAAAGCGGAATACAATGAGCAGTTCTTC. This encodes CASSKAEYNEQFF. This chain uses TRBV6-4 with TRBJ2-1; D perhaps matches TRBD2 (5 bases). The CDR3 is 13 residues long. Trimming stripped 5 bases from V and 4 bases from J, with 9 bases between. Germline V CDR1 and CDR2: MRHNA, SNTAGT.

The chain uses TRBV5-5 and TRBJ2-1; D gene uncertain. The V and J ends lost 0 bases and 1 base respectively, with 8 bases between them. This CDR3 region has 15 residues. CDR1 and CDR2 (germline): SGHKS, YYEKEE (reference sequence). CDR3 bases: TGTGCCAGCAGCTTGGAGGCAGGATCCTACAATGAGCAGTTCTTC. Its protein is CASSLEAGSYNEQFF.

This chain links TRBV28 with TRBJ1-1, with unresolved D. The CDR3 totals 11 residues. Germline V gene data show CDR1 as MDHEN and CDR2 as SYDVKM. The V end was cut by 6 bases, the J end by 6 bases, with 8 bases between. CDR3 in DNA: TGTGCCAGCAGGAGGTATGCTGAAGCTTTCTTT. Its translation: CASRRYAEAFF.

The chain uses TRBV12-5 and TRBJ2-7; tentatively, D is TRBD1 (6 bases). Germline V gene lookup returns CDR1 LGHNT and CDR2 FRNRAP. There are 13 residues in the CDR3. The V end lost 6 bases, the J end lost 2 bases, and 11 bases lay between the germline ends. CDR3 protein: CASGPGQPYEQYF. As DNA, the CDR3 is TGTGCTAGTGGACCCGGACAGCCCTACGAGCAGTACTTC. Looking up the rest from reference TRBV12-5 and TRBJ2-7 gives the full variable domain: DARVTQTPRHKVTEMGQEVTMRCQPILGHNTVFWYRQTMMQGLELLAYFRNRAPLDDSGMPKDRFSAEMPDATLATLKIQPSEPRDSAVYFCASGPGQPYEQYFGPGTRLTVT.

The chain recombines TRBV28 with TRBJ2-1; D is ambiguous. V shed 4 bases and J shed 11 bases, with 9 bases lying between them. Germline CDR1 reads MDHEN; CDR2 reads SYDVKM. The CDR3 contains 11 residues. CDR3 sequence: CASSSWFKQFF. The CDR3 DNA reads TGTGCCAGCAGTTCCTGGTTTAAGCAGTTCTTC.

This sequence joins TRBV19 and TRBJ1-1; D unresolved. V lost 6 bases and J lost 1, with 6 bases in between. The germline V gene has CDR1 LNHDA and CDR2 SQIVND (reference sequence). The CDR3 runs 12 residues. CDR3 amino acids: CASSEGNTEAFF. The CDR3 DNA is TGTGCCAGTAGCGAAGGGAACACTGAAGCTTTCTTT.

This rearrangement joins TRBV11-2 to TRBJ1-2, with D maybe TRBD1 (6 bases). V lost 5 bases, J lost 3 bases, and 10 bases lay in between. The CDR3 runs 13 residues. From germline, CDR1 is SGHAT and CDR2 FQNNGV. The CDR3, as DNA: TGTGCCAGCAGCAAAGGGGGGGACTATGGCTACACCTTC. Translating it yields CASSKGGDYGYTF.

The V and J genes are TRBV19 and TRBJ1-5; D possibly corresponds to TRBD1 (6 bases). The CDR3 has 18 amino acids. The V end lost 2 bases, the J end lost 6 bases, and 23 bases lay between the germline ends. Germline assignment: CDR1 LNHDA and CDR2 SQIVND (reference sequence). Written as DNA, the CDR3 is TGTGCCAGTAGTATAACCCCCTCCTTTACAGGGTTCGGTCAGCCCCAGCATTTT. As protein: CASSITPSFTGFGQPQHF. Full variable domain (remainder filled in from reference TRBV19 and TRBJ1-5): DGGITQSPKYLFRKEGQNVTLSCEQNLNHDAMYWYRQDPGQGLRLIYYSQIVNDFQKGDIAEGYSVSREKKESFPLTVTSAQKNPTAFYLCASSITPSFTGFGQPQHFGDGTRLSIL.

V and J are TRBV27 and TRBJ2-3, with D perhaps TRBD2 (6 bases). V was cut by 6 bases and J by 3 bases, with 13 bases left in between. Germline assignment: CDR1 MNHEY and CDR2 SMNVEV (reference sequence). This CDR3 contains 14 residues. CDR3 region: CASRTSINTDTQYF. DNA of the CDR3: TGTGCCAGCAGGACTAGTATCAATACAGATACGCAGTATTTT.

This sequence joins TRBV18 and TRBJ1-1; maybe TRBD1 (5 bases). The CDR3 loop spans 14 amino acids. The V end lost 3 bases, the J end lost 2 bases, and 10 bases lay between the germline ends. Germline V CDR1 and CDR2: KGHSH, LQKENI. The CDR3 is CASSPQTVNTEAFF. CDR3 DNA sequence: TGTGCCAGCTCACCCCAGACAGTTAACACTGAAGCTTTCTTT.

V usage is TRBV29-1 and J usage is TRBJ2-1, with 7 bases lining up with TRBD2. The trim removed 4 bases at V and 5 bases at J, leaving 5 bases unmatched. The CDR3 consists of 13 residues. Germline CDR1 reads SQVTM; CDR2 reads ANQGSEA. The CDR3 reads CSVGGGSHNEQFF. CDR3 bases: TGCAGCGTTGGGGGCGGGAGCCACAATGAGCAGTTCTTC.

The V and J genes are TRBV3-1 (or the pseudogene TRBV3-2) and TRBJ1-1; D not certain. The CDR3 length is 13 residues. Germline CDR1 reads LGHDT; CDR2 reads YNNKEL (reference sequence). Trimming removed 0 bases from V and 5 bases from J, with 7 bases in between. The CDR3, as DNA: TGTGCCAGCAGCCAAGACCTCCTAACTGAAGCTTTCTTT. This encodes CASSQDLLTEAFF.